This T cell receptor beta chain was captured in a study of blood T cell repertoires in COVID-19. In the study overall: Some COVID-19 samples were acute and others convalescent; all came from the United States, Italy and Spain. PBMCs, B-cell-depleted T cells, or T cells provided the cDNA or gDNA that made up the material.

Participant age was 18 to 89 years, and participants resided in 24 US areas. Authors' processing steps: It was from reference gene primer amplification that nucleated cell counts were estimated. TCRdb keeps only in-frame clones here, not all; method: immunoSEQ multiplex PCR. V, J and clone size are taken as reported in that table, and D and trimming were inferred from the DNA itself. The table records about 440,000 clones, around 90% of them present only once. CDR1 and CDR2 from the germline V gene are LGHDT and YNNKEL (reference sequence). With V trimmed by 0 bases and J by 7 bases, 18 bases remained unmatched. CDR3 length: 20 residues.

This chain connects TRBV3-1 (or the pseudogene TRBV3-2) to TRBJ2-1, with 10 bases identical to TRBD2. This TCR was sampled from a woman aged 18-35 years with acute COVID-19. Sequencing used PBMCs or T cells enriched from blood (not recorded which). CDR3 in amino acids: CASSQDFSGLLWGLANEQFF. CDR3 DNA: TGTGCCAGCAGCCAAGACTTTTCCGGTTTATTGTGGGGACTAGCGAATGAGCAGTTCTTC.